Listed below are T cell receptor beta chains from one sample, sequenced in a study of vaccination and CD4 T cells after COVID-19. TCRdb re-called the PCR reads through MiXCR, storing one row per CDR3 protein. The table includes fewer than 20,000 distinct CDR3 sequences, 44% detected once. These receptors have no known antigen. Sample: CD4+ T cells from blood, cultured in vitro, taken about 7 months after SARS-CoV-2 vaccination. These receptors were collected from a human donor who had recovered from COVID-19. CDR3s include the opening cysteine and the closing phenylalanine or tryptophan. D genes are given only for firm matches. A clone size is listed for some rows: how often the clone was seen (once, few, many), or a class if it is expanded.

size: .
D: TRBD2
V: TRBV10-3
J: TRBJ2-2
CDR3: CAISRSGGAGTGELFF
DNA: TGTGCCATCAGTAGAAGCGGGGGGGCAGGTACCGGGGAGCTGTTTTTT

size: .
D: .
V: TRBV6-1
J: TRBJ2-3
CDR3: CASNQDFSSTDTQYF
DNA: TGTGCCAGCAACCAGGACTTTTCGAGCACAGATACGCAGTATTTT

size: .
D: .
V: TRBV20-1
J: TRBJ2-5
CDR3: CSVRPPGETQYF
DNA: TGCAGTGTCCGACCCCCTGGGGAGACCCAGTACTTC

size: .
D: .
V: TRBV20-1
J: TRBJ1-2
CDR3: CSARLSRTEHYGYTF
DNA: TGCAGTGCTAGACTATCAAGGACAGAGCACTATGGCTACACCTTC

size: .
D: .
V: TRBV20-1
J: TRBJ2-7
CDR3: CSARDLVAYEQYF
DNA: TGCAGTGCTAGAGATCTAGTGGCCTACGAGCAGTACTTC

size: few
D: TRBD1
V: TRBV20-1
J: TRBJ1-1
CDR3: CSARKTGGVNTEAFF
DNA: TGCAGTGCTAGAAAGACAGGGGGCGTGAACACTGAAGCTTTCTTT

size: few
D: .
V: TRBV28
J: TRBJ1-2
CDR3: CASSLSPAINYGYTF
DNA: TGTGCCAGCAGTTTATCGCCAGCTATAAACTATGGCTACACCTTC

size: .
D: .
V: TRBV5-4
J: TRBJ1-1
CDR3: CASRGRVLGTTEAFF
DNA: TGTGCCAGCAGGGGCCGCGTTCTAGGGACCACTGAAGCTTTCTTT

size: .
D: TRBD2
V: TRBV20-1
J: TRBJ2-7
CDR3: CSAPREGLGEQYF
DNA: TGCAGTGCACCGCGGGAGGGCCTCGGCGAGCAGTACTTC

size: .
D: TRBD2
V: TRBV15
J: TRBJ2-1
CDR3: CATSRGSLIAGGPGEQFF
DNA: TGTGCCACCAGCAGGGGGAGCCTTATAGCGGGAGGGCCGGGTGAGCAGTTCTTC

size: .
D: .
V: TRBV7-2
J: TRBJ2-1
CDR3: CASSLGTSYNEQFF
DNA: TGTGCCAGCAGCTTAGGTACTTCCTACAATGAGCAGTTCTTC

size: .
D: .
V: TRBV6-1
J: TRBJ2-3
CDR3: CASKGPSTDTQYF
DNA: TGTGCCAGCAAGGGACCTAGCACAGATACGCAGTATTTT

size: few
D: .
V: TRBV20-1
J: TRBJ2-4
CDR3: CSARVKFRGNIQYF
DNA: TGCAGTGCTAGAGTTAAGTTCCGGGGAAACATTCAGTACTTC

size: once
D: .
V: TRBV24-1
J: TRBJ2-5
CDR3: CATSDLAGTEETQYF
DNA: TGTGCCACCAGTGATTTGGCGGGGACCGAGGAGACCCAGTACTTC

size: .
D: .
V: TRBV10-3
J: TRBJ1-5
CDR3: CAIRAQSDQPQHF
DNA: TGTGCCATCAGAGCGCAGAGTGATCAGCCCCAGCATTTT

size: .
D: .
V: TRBV20-1
J: TRBJ2-3
CDR3: CSARGHGRGTDTQYF
DNA: TGCAGTGCTAGAGGACATGGGCGTGGCACAGATACGCAGTATTTT

size: .
D: TRBD1
V: TRBV20-1
J: TRBJ2-1
CDR3: CSARVRGLRNEQFF
DNA: TGCAGTGCTAGAGTGAGGGGGCTGCGGAATGAGCAGTTCTTC

size: few
D: .
V: TRBV7-2
J: TRBJ2-7
CDR3: CASSLTFGDTYEQYF
DNA: TGTGCCAGCAGCTTAACCTTCGGGGATACCTACGAGCAGTACTTC

size: few
D: .
V: TRBV24-1
J: TRBJ1-2
CDR3: CATSDYSTGYYTF
DNA: TGTGCCACCAGTGATTACTCGACAGGTTACTACACCTTC

size: few
D: .
V: TRBV10-3
J: TRBJ1-2
CDR3: CAISESAAQGFGYTF
DNA: TGTGCCATCAGTGAGTCTGCAGCCCAGGGGTTTGGCTACACCTTC

size: .
D: TRBD2
V: TRBV11-3
J: TRBJ2-3
CDR3: CASSPLGTSGVGTDTQYF
DNA: TGTGCCAGCAGCCCCCTGGGGACTAGCGGTGTAGGCACAGATACGCAGTATTTT

size: .
D: TRBD1
V: TRBV14
J: TRBJ2-5
CDR3: CASSRTGSETQYF
DNA: TGTGCCAGCAGCCGGACAGGGTCGGAGACCCAGTACTTC

size: few
D: TRBD1
V: TRBV6-1
J: TRBJ1-1
CDR3: CASSQPPRGRAEAFF
DNA: TGTGCCAGCAGTCAACCCCCCAGGGGGAGGGCTGAAGCTTTCTTT

size: few
D: .
V: TRBV10-3
J: TRBJ1-5
CDR3: CAISETGGLGQPQHF
DNA: TGTGCCATCAGTGAGACGGGAGGTTTAGGACAGCCCCAGCATTTT

size: .
D: .
V: TRBV6-2/TRBV6-3
J: TRBJ1-2
CDR3: CASSWRAGNGYTF
DNA: TGTGCCAGCAGTTGGCGGGCAGGGAATGGCTACACCTTC

size: few
D: .
V: TRBV6-5
J: TRBJ1-6
CDR3: CASSYSANSPLHF
DNA: TGTGCCAGCAGTTACTCTGCCAATTCACCCCTCCACTTT

size: .
D: .
V: TRBV2
J: TRBJ1-2
CDR3: CASSESSYTF
DNA: TGTGCCAGCAGTGAATCAAGCTACACCTTC

size: .
D: .
V: TRBV20-1
J: TRBJ2-2
CDR3: CSAQRQVDTGELFF
DNA: TGCAGTGCTCAACGACAGGTCGACACCGGGGAGCTGTTTTTT

size: .
D: TRBD2
V: TRBV20-1
J: TRBJ2-1
CDR3: CSAGGTSGDYNEQFF
DNA: TGCAGTGCTGGGGGGACTAGCGGAGATTACAATGAGCAGTTCTTC

size: few
D: .
V: TRBV21-1
J: TRBJ2-7
CDR3: CASSKFPLGVAGRLWEQYF
DNA: TGTGCCAGCAGCAAATTTCCCCTAGGGGTAGCGGGCCGGCTTTGGGAGCAGTACTTC